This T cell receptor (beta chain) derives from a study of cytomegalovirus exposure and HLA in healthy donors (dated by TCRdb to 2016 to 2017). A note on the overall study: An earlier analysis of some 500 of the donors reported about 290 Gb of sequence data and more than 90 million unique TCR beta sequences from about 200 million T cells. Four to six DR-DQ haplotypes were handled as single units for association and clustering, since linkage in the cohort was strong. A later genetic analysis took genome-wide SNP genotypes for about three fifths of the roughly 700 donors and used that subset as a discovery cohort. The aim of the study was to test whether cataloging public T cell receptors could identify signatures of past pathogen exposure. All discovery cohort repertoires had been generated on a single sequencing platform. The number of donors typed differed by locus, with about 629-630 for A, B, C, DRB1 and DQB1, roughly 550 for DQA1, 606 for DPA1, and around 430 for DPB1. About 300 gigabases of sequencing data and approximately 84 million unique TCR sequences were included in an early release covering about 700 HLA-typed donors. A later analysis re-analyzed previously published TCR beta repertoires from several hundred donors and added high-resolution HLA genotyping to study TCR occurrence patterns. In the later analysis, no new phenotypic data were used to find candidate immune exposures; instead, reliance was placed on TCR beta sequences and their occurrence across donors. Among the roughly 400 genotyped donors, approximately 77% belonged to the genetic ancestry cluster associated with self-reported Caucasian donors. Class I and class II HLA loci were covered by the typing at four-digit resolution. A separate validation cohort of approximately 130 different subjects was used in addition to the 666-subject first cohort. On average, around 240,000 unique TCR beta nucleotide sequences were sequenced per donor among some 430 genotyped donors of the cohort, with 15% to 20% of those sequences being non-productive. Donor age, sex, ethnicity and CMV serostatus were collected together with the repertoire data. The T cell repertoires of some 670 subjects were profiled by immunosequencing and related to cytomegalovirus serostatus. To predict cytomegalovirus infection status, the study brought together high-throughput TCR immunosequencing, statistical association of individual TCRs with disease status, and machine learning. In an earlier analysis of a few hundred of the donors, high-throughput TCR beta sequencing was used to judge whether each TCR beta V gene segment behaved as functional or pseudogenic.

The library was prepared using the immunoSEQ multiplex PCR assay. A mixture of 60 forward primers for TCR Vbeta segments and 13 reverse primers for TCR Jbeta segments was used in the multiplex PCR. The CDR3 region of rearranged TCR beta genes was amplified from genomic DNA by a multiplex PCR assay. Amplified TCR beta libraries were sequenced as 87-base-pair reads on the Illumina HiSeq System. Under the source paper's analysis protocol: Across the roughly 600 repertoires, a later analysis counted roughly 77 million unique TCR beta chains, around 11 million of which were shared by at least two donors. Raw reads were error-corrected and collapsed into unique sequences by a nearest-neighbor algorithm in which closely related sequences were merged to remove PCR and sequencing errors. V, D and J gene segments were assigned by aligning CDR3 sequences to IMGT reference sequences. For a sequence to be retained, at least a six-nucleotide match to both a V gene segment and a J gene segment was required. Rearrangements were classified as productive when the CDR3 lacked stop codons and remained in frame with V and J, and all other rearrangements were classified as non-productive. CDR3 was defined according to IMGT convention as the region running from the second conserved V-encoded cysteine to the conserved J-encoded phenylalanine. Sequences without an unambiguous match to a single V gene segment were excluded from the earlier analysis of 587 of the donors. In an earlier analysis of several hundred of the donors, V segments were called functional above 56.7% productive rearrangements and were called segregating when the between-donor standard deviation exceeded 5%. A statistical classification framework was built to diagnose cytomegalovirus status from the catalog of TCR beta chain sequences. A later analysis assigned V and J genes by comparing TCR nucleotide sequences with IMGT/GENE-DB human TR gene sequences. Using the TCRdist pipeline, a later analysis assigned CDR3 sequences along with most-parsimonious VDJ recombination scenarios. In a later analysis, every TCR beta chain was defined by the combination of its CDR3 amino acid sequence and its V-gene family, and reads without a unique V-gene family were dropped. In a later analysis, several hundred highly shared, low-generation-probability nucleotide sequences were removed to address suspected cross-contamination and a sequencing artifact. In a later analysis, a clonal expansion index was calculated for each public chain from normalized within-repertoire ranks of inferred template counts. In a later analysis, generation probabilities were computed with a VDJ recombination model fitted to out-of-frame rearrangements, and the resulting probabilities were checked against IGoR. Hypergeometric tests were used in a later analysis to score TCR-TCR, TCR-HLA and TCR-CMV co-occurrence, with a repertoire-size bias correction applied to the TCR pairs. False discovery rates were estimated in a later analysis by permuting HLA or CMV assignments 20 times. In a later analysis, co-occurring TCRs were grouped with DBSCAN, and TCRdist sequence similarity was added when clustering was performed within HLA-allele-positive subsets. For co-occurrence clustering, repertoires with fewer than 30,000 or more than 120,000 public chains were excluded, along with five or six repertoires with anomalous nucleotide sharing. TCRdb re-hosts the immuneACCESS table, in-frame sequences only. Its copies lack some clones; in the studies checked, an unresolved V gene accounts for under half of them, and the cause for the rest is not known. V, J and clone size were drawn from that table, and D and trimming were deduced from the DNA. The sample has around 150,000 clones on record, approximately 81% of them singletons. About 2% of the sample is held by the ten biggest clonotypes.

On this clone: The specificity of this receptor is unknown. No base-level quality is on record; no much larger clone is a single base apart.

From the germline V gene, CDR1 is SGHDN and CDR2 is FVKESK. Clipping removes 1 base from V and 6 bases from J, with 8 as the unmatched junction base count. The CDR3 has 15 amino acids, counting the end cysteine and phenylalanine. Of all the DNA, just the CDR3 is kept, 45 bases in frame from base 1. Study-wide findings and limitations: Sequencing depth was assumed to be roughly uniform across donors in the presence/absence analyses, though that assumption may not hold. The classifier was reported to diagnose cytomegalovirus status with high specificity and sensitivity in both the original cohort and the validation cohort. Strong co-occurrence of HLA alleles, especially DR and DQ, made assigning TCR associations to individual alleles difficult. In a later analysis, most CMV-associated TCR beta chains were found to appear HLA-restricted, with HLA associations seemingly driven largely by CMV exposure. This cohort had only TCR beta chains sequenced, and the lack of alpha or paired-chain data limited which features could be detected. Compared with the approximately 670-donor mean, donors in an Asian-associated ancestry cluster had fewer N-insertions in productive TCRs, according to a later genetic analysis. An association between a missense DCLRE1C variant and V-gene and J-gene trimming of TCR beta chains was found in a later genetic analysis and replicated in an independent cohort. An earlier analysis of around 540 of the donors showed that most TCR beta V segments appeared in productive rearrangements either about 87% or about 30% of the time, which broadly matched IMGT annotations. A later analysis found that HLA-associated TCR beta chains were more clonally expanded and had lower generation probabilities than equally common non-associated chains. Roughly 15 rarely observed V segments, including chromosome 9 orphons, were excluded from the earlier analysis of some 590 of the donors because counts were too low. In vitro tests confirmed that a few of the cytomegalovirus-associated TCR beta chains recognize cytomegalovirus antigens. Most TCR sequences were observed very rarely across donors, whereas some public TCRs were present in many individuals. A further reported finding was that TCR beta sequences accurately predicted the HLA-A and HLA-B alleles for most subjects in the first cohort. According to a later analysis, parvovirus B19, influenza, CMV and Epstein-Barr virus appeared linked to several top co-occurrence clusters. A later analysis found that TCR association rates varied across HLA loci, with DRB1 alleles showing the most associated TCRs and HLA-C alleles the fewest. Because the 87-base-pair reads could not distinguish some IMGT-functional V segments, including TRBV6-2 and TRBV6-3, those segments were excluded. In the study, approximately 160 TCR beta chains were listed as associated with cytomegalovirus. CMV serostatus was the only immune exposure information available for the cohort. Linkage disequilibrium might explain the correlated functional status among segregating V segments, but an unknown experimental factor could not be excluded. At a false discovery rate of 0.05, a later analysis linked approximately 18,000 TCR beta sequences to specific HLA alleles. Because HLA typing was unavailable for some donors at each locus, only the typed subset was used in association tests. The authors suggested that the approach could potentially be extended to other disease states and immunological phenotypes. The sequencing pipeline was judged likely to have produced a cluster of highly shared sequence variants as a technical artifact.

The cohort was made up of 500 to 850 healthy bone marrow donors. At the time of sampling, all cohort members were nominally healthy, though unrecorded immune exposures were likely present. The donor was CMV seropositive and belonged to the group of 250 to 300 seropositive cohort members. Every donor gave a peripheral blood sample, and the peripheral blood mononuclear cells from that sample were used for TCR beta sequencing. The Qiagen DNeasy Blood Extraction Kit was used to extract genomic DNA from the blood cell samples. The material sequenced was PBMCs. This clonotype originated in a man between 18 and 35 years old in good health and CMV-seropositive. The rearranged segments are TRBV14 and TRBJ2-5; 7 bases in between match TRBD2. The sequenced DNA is TGTGCCAGCAGCCAAGGTCTGGGGGGGAAAAAGACCCAGTACTTC. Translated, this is CASSQGLGGKKTQYF. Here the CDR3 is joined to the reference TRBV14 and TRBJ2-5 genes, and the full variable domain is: EAGVTQFPSHSVIEKGQTVTLRCDPISGHDNLYWYRRVMGKEIKFLLHFVKESKQDESGMPNNRFLAERTGGTYSTLKVQPAELEDSGVYFCASSQGLGGKKTQYFGPGTRLLVL.